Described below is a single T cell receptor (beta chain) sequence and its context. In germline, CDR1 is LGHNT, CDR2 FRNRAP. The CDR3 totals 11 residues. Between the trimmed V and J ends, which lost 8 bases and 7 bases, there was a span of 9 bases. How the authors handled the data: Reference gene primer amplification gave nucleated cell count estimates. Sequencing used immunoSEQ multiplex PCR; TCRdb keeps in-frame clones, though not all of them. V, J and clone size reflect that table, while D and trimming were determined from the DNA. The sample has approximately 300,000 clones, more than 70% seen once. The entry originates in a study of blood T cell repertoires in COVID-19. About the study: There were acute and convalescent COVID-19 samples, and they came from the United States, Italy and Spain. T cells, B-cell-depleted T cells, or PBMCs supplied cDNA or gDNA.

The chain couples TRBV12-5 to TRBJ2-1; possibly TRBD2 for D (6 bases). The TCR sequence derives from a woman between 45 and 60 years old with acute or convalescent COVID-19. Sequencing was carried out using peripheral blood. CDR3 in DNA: TGTGCTAGTTTAGCGGAAAATGAGCAGTTCTTC. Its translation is CASLAENEQFF.